Below are 28 T cell receptor beta chains sequenced from a single sample in a study of Graves' ophthalmopathy and Graves' hyperthyroidism. From RNA, the CDR3 regions of TCR beta chains were amplified and sequenced. In the first round, RT-PCR was carried out with HTBI primers, and a multiplex PCR formed the second round. TCRdb re-called the multiplex PCR reads through MiXCR, storing one row per CDR3 protein. This sample has about 700,000 distinct CDR3 sequences, with roughly two fifths found just once. Sequencing was performed on peripheral blood. The receptors stem from an adult man with Graves' ophthalmopathy.

V and J are TRBV20-1 and TRBJ2-7; possibly TRBD1 for D (8 bases). This CDR3 has 12 amino acids. With 6 bases removed from V and 6 bases from J, the gap between germline ends came to 15 bases. Germline values: CDR1 DFQATT, CDR2 SNEGSKA (reference sequence). The CDR3 is CSAENRGGEQYF. CDR3 bases: TGCAGTGCCGAGAACAGGGGGGGCGAGCAGTACTTC.

This clonotype was detected many times. The genes are TRBV7-2 and TRBJ1-1, with D perhaps TRBD1 (6 bases). The CDR3 has 13 residues. The germline CDR1 and CDR2 sequences are SGHTA and FQGNSA. V was cut by 7 bases and J by 11 bases, with 20 bases left in between. CDR3 region: CASIDSPGQLAFF. The CDR3 DNA reads as TGTGCCAGCATCGATTCCCCCGGACAGCTCGCTTTCTTT.

The chain recombines TRBV29-1 with TRBJ2-2, with D possibly TRBD2 on 6 matching bases. Trimming took 4 bases from V and 4 from J, leaving 13 bases between them. The CDR3 length is 14 residues. Looked up from germline, CDR1 is SQVTM and CDR2 is ANQGSEA. In DNA form, the CDR3 reads TGCAGCGTTGCCCTCTGGAGGGCCACCGGGGAGCTGTTTTTT. Its translation is CSVALWRATGELFF.

Worth noting for this clonotype: A much larger clone sits a single nucleotide away, making a read error possible. The genes are TRBV6-5 and TRBJ1-5; D is uncertain. Germline CDR1 MNHEY, CDR2 SVGAGI. There are 13 residues in the CDR3. Trimming removed 10 bases from V and 6 bases from J, with 16 bases in between. The CDR3 loop reads CAISSTGVQPQHF. The CDR3 coding sequence is TGTGCCATCAGCTCGACGGGAGTTCAGCCCCAGCATTTT.

On this clonotype: Here the CDR3 omits its conserved ending phenylalanine or tryptophan, so a read error is the likely source. This rearrangement joins TRBV11-2 to TRBJ1-1; the D is unclear. The CDR3 contains 13 residues. The germline gives CDR1 SGHAT, CDR2 FQNNGV. V dropped 0 bases and J dropped 9 bases, with 11 bases sitting between them. The CDR3 here is CASSLDTGVKAFL. The CDR3 bases are TGTGCCAGCAGCTTAGATACTGGGGTTAAAGCTTTCCTT.

This clonotype was seen repeatedly, ten times or more. The gene calls are TRBV25-1 and TRBJ2-2; D is unresolved. The CDR3 loop spans 16 amino acids. From germline, CDR1 is MGHDK and CDR2 SYGVNS. The germline V and J ends were trimmed by 5 bases and 4 bases, with 17 bases remaining between them. The CDR3 is CASSPADQPRTGELFF. The CDR3, as DNA: TGTGCCAGCAGTCCGGCGGATCAGCCGCGCACCGGGGAGCTGTTTTTT.

The rearrangement links TRBV25-1 to TRBJ2-2; TRBD1 matches 7 bases. Trimming removed 6 bases from V and 2 bases from J; junction bases left unmatched: 15. The length of the CDR3 is 18 residues. CDR1 MGHDK and CDR2 SYGVNS come from the germline V gene. CDR3 coding DNA: TGTGCCAGCAGCTCCGTAGGTCGACAGGGACCTAACACCGGGGAGCTGTTTTTT. Translated: CASSSVGRQGPNTGELFF.

In this sample, this clonotype turned up a few times. V gene TRBV7-9 combines with J gene TRBJ1-6, with TRBD1 as a possible D gene (5 bases). This CDR3 is 13 amino acids long. V was pared by 4 bases and J by 8 bases, with 9 bases between. Germline V gives CDR1 SEHNR, CDR2 FQNEAQ (reference sequence). The CDR3 DNA follows: TGTGCCAGCAGCTCCCCGACAGATTCACCCCTCCACTTT. It translates to CASSSPTDSPLHF.

This clonotype was recorded many times. The chain employs TRBV19 and TRBJ1-5; D remains ambiguous. The germline gives CDR1 LNHDA, CDR2 SQIVND (reference sequence). V was trimmed by 1 base and J by 7 bases, leaving 5 bases between them. CDR3 size: 12 residues. The CDR3 sequence is CASSIVKQPQHF. The DNA for the CDR3 is TGTGCCAGTAGTATAGTGAAGCAGCCCCAGCATTTT.

The V gene is TRBV29-1, the J gene TRBJ2-2; D might be TRBD2 (5 bases). This CDR3 is 13 amino acids long. Trimming took 4 bases from V and 1 from J, leaving 7 bases between them. CDR1 SQVTM and CDR2 ANQGSEA come from the germline V gene. The CDR3 nucleotides are TGCAGCGTTGGAGGGAGGAACACCGGGGAGCTGTTTTTT. Translation: CSVGGRNTGELFF.

This clonotype was seen at least ten times. The gene calls are TRBV16 and TRBJ1-6; TRBD1 aligns across 7 bases. Germline V gene data show CDR1 as KGHSY and CDR2 as FQNENV. The CDR3 has 15 amino acids. The V segment lost 2 bases and the J segment 7 bases; nucleotides outside the gene matches: 5. The CDR3 is CASSQRQGGNSPLHF. DNA of the CDR3: TGTGCCAGCAGCCAAAGACAGGGCGGGAATTCACCCCTCCACTTT.

With regard to this clonotype: An end of the junction differs from the germline gene, which may be a read error. The chain recombines TRBV7-9 with TRBJ2-6, with TRBD1 identical over 11 bases. Per germline, CDR1 SEHNR and CDR2 FQNEAQ (reference sequence). The CDR3 loop spans 13 amino acids. The CDR3 sequence: CASKGTGGNVLTF. CDR3 bases: TGTGCCAGCAAGGGGACAGGGGGCAACGTCCTGACTTTC.

This clonotype occurred many times. The chain combines TRBV7-9 with TRBJ1-3; perhaps TRBD1 as D (6 bases). Between the trimmed V and J ends, which lost 6 bases and 2 bases, there was a span of 14 bases. From germline, CDR1 is SEHNR and CDR2 FQNEAQ (reference sequence). The CDR3 sequence is 15 residues long. The CDR3 DNA reads as TGTGCCAGCAGGGTAGGGGACAAAGCTGGAAACACCATATATTTT. Encoded protein: CASRVGDKAGNTIYF.

In this sample, this clonotype turned up a few times. The rearrangement uses TRBV6-5 and TRBJ2-5; D ambiguous. CDR1 is MNHEY and CDR2 is SVGAGI in the germline V gene. The CDR3 runs to 13 residues. Trimming removed 3 bases at V and 3 bases at J, with 8 bases between. The CDR3 nucleotides are TGTGCCAGCAGTTATCTAGGGAAAGAGACCCAGTACTTC. Protein: CASSYLGKETQYF.

This clonotype occurred a few times. The chain carries TRBV9 and TRBJ2-7; 14 nucleotides agree with TRBD2. V trimming: 0 bases; J trimming: 6 bases; junction bases outside the gene matches: 2. This CDR3 is built from 15 residues. The germline V gene has CDR1 SGDLS and CDR2 YYNGEE. The CDR3 spells CASSVGGLAGGEQYF. Here the CDR3 DNA reads TGTGCCAGCAGCGTAGGAGGACTAGCGGGAGGCGAGCAGTACTTC.

The chain uses TRBV24-1 and TRBJ1-5; 9 bases line up with TRBD1. In germline, CDR1 is KGHDR, CDR2 SFDVKD. V trimming: 4 bases; J trimming: 7 bases; junction bases outside the gene matches: 10. The CDR3 extends over 16 amino acids. CDR3 in amino acids: CATSDPGTGFWQPQHF. The CDR3 DNA is TGTGCCACCAGTGACCCAGGGACAGGGTTTTGGCAGCCCCAGCATTTT.

This clonotype turned up a few times. The V and J genes are TRBV11-2 and TRBJ2-7; the D is unclear. The germline CDR1 and CDR2 sequences are SGHAT and FQNNGV. V shed 5 bases and J shed 5 bases, with 13 bases lying between them. The CDR3 contains 13 residues. In DNA, the CDR3 is TGTGCCAGCAGCCACGAAAGCGTTCACGAGCAGTACTTC. Protein sequence: CASSHESVHEQYF.

This clonotype was seen a few times. The chain couples TRBV7-9 to TRBJ2-6, with D hard to call. V dropped 5 bases and J dropped 0 bases, with 11 bases sitting between them. Germline CDR1 reads SEHNR; CDR2 reads FQNEAQ (reference sequence). The CDR3 is made up of 16 amino acids. The CDR3 DNA reads TGTGCCAGCAGCCCTCTACTGTTCTCTGGGGCCAACGTCCTGACTTTC. It yields the protein CASSPLLFSGANVLTF.

V gene TRBV15 combines with J gene TRBJ1-2; no firm D call. Looked up from germline, CDR1 is LNHNV and CDR2 is YYDKDF (reference sequence). The CDR3 sequence is 12 residues long. The ends were cut back, 8 bases at V and 0 bases at J, with 7 bases in the middle. CDR3 bases: TGTGCCACCTCTACCCCTAACTATGGCTACACCTTC. Translation gives CATSTPNYGYTF.

The gene calls are TRBV10-2 and TRBJ1-1; D perhaps matches TRBD1 (6 bases). Germline V CDR1 and CDR2: WSHSY, SAAADI. The CDR3 covers 15 residues. V lost 8 bases and J 2 bases, leaving 18 bases between the germline ends. The CDR3 sequence is CASAGGGFLNTEAFF. The CDR3 DNA sequence: TGCGCCAGCGCGGGAGGGGGGTTTTTAAACACTGAAGCTTTCTTT.

Of note for this clonotype: One junction end disagrees with the germline gene, perhaps due to a read error. V gene TRBV7-3 combines with J gene TRBJ1-6; no reliable D call. The CDR3 sequence is 14 residues long. The V gene's germline CDR1 is SGHTA and CDR2 FQGTGA. CDR3 loop: CASGLGSGNSPLHF. The CDR3 DNA follows: TGTGCCAGCGGCTTAGGATCCGGAAATTCACCCCTCCACTTT.

This sequence joins TRBV25-1 and TRBJ2-6; 7 positions agree with TRBD1. This CDR3 contains 18 residues. CDR1 is MGHDK and CDR2 is SYGVNS in the germline V gene. J was trimmed by 0 bases and V by 5 bases; bases with no gene match: 10. The CDR3 DNA reads TGTGCCAGCAGTACCCCTCGGGACAGCGGCTCTGGGGCCAACGTCCTGACTTTC. Translation: CASSTPRDSGSGANVLTF.

At least ten counts were recorded for this clonotype. This rearrangement joins TRBV19 to TRBJ1-1; unclear D gene. CDR1 LNHDA and CDR2 SQIVND come from the germline V gene (reference sequence). This CDR3 is built from 13 residues. Trimming shortened V by 7 bases and J by 1 base, and 10 bases separated the two germline ends. The CDR3 DNA is TGTGCCAGTACGCGGATTTCGAACACTGAAGCTTTCTTT. It codes for CASTRISNTEAFF. Full variable domain (rest looked up from reference TRBV19 and TRBJ1-1): DGGITQSPKYLFRKEGQNVTLSCEQNLNHDAMYWYRQDPGQGLRLIYYSQIVNDFQKGDIAEGYSVSREKKESFPLTVTSAQKNPTAFYLCASTRISNTEAFFGQGTRLTVV.

This clonotype was counted many times. This rearrangement joins TRBV25-1 to TRBJ2-2; the D is unclear. The germline gives CDR1 MGHDK, CDR2 SYGVNS. There are 15 residues in the CDR3. V was trimmed by 2 bases and J by 0 bases, leaving 7 bases between them. CDR3: CASSEGPANTGELFF. CDR3 in DNA: TGTGCCAGCAGTGAAGGGCCCGCGAACACCGGGGAGCTGTTTTTT. The whole variable domain, filled in from reference TRBV25-1 and TRBJ2-2, reads EADIYQTPRYLVIGTGKKITLECSQTMGHDKMYWYQQDPGMELHLIHYSYGVNSTEKGDLSSESTVSRIRTEHFPLTLESARPSHTSQYLCASSEGPANTGELFFGEGSRLTVL.

V gene TRBV29-1 combines with J gene TRBJ1-3, with TRBD1 matching over 10 bases. The CDR3 runs 14 residues. CDR1 is SQVTM and CDR2 is ANQGSEA in the germline V gene. J gave up 3 bases and V 4 bases, and 3 bases lay outside the gene matches. The CDR3 DNA is TGCAGCGTTGCGGGACAGGGGAATGGAAACACCATATATTTT. It is translated as CSVAGQGNGNTIYF. The variable domain in full, with the rest retrieved from reference TRBV29-1 and TRBJ1-3, is SAVISQKPSRDICQRGTSLTIQCQVDSQVTMMFWYRQQPGQSLTLIATANQGSEATYESGFVIDKFPISRPNLTFSTLTVSNMSPEDSSIYLCSVAGQGNGNTIYFGEGSWLTVV.

The rearrangement joins TRBV6-5 to TRBJ1-5; no clear D. The germline V gene encodes CDR1 MNHEY and CDR2 SVGAGI. The ends were cut back, 5 bases at V and 5 bases at J, with 16 bases in the middle. The CDR3 is made up of 15 amino acids. The CDR3 loop reads CASSEVRLGYQPQHF. In nucleotides, the CDR3 is TGTGCCAGCAGTGAAGTTCGTTTGGGATATCAGCCCCAGCATTTT.

This rearrangement joins TRBV7-2 to TRBJ1-1, with D perhaps TRBD1 (6 bases). Trimming removed 1 base at V and 2 bases at J, with 14 bases between. The CDR3 has 16 amino acids. Germline-derived CDR1 and CDR2 are SGHTA and FQGNSA. CDR3 in amino acids: CASSLVRTARNTEAFF. In nucleotides, the CDR3 is TGTGCCAGCAGCTTAGTCCGGACAGCGAGAAACACTGAAGCTTTCTTT.

This clonotype was recorded once. The chain carries TRBV7-9 and TRBJ2-7, with D tentatively TRBD1 or TRBD2 (5 bases each). Germline CDR1 and CDR2: SEHNR and FQNEAQ (reference sequence). V dropped 5 bases and J dropped 2 bases, with 13 bases sitting between them. The CDR3 consists of 14 residues. CDR3 nucleotide sequence: TGTGCCAGCAGCCCCGGGGCTAGCACCTACGAGCAGTACTTC. The encoded protein is CASSPGASTYEQYF.